This T cell receptor beta chain was sequenced for a study of blood T cell repertoires in COVID-19. The overall study: Samples representing acute and convalescent COVID-19 were sourced from the United States, Italy and Spain. The cDNA or gDNA used as material had been derived from T cells, B-cell-depleted T cells, or PBMCs.

In the source study's methods: Researchers report that nucleated cell counts were estimated from reference gene primer amplification. Libraries were prepared by immunoSEQ multiplex PCR; TCRdb keeps only in-frame clonotypes and omits some of them. Clone size and V and J calls were adopted from that table, with D and trimming inferred from the DNA. The profile shows about 200,000 clones, roughly nine tenths of them singletons. Clinical histories supplied by participants themselves formed the basis of cohort assignment. V shed 1 base, J shed 4 bases, and the junction held 5 bases outside the gene matches. This CDR3 has 16 amino acids. CDR1 and CDR2 from the germline V gene are LGHNA and YNFKEQ.

The sample comprised PBMCs or T cells enriched from blood (not recorded which). The TCR comes from a young woman with acute COVID-19. The chain has TRBV4-2 and TRBJ1-5; 9 bases agree with TRBD1. The DNA for the CDR3 is TGTGCCAGCAGCCAAGCCGGGACAGGGCTTAATCAGCCCCAGCATTTT. It yields the protein CASSQAGTGLNQPQHF.